Listed below are T cell receptor beta chains from one sample, sequenced in a study of blood T cell repertoires in COVID-19. Measured with immunoSEQ multiplex PCR; TCRdb has only the in-frame clones, and not every one. The sample has more than 95,000 clones, approximately 85% seen once. The source material was peripheral blood. The receptors derive from a man aged 55 to 69 with acute or convalescent COVID-19. Both conserved end residues are part of each CDR3. D genes are given only for firm matches. The listing skips clone size in some rows; elsewhere it reads once, few, many or a size class.

CDR3: CASSPGTAGNTIYF
DNA: TGTGCCAGCAGCCCCGGGACAGCCGGAAACACCATATATTTT
D: TRBD1
V: TRBV7-9
size: few
J: TRBJ1-3

CDR3: CASSYFTGPNQPQHF
DNA: TGTGCCAGCAGTTACTTTACAGGTCCTAATCAGCCCCAGCATTTT
D: -
V: TRBV6-2/TRBV6-3
size: -
J: TRBJ1-5

CDR3: CASTRLAGASVLTGELFF
DNA: TGTGCCAGCACTCGACTAGCGGGGGCCTCGGTGCTCACCGGGGAGCTGTTTTTT
D: TRBD2
V: TRBV27
size: few
J: TRBJ2-2

CDR3: CASSLQGFQETQYF
DNA: TGTGCCAGTAGTTTACAGGGCTTCCAAGAGACCCAGTACTTC
D: -
V: TRBV19
size: -
J: TRBJ2-5

CDR3: CASSGTGADTQYF
DNA: TGTGCCAGCAGCGGTACAGGGGCAGATACGCAGTATTTT
D: TRBD1
V: TRBV7-3
size: -
J: TRBJ2-3

CDR3: CASSSGLAGGGEQFF
DNA: TGTGCCAGCAGCTCGGGACTAGCGGGAGGAGGGGAGCAGTTCTTC
D: TRBD2
V: TRBV11-3
size: once
J: TRBJ2-1

CDR3: CASSQGSASGTDTQYF
DNA: TGCGCCAGCAGCCAAGGGAGCGCCTCTGGCACAGATACGCAGTATTTT
D: -
V: TRBV4-3
size: -
J: TRBJ2-3

CDR3: CAISDRTRDRGTQYF
DNA: TGTGCCATCAGTGACCGAACCCGGGACAGGGGGACCCAGTACTTC
D: TRBD1
V: TRBV10-3
size: -
J: TRBJ2-5

CDR3: CASSEGTGGNEQFF
DNA: TGCGCCAGCAGCGAAGGGACAGGGGGCAATGAGCAGTTCTTC
D: TRBD1
V: TRBV5-1
size: -
J: TRBJ2-1

CDR3: CASSYTPGHEQYF
DNA: TGTGCCAGCAGTTACACCCCAGGTCACGAGCAGTACTTC
D: -
V: TRBV2
size: -
J: TRBJ2-7

CDR3: CASSERQFTEAFF
DNA: TGTGCCAGCAGTGAAAGACAGTTCACTGAAGCTTTCTTT
D: -
V: TRBV2
size: -
J: TRBJ1-1

CDR3: CASSLLTSSYEQYF
DNA: TGCGCCAGCAGCTTGTTGACTAGCTCCTACGAGCAGTACTTC
D: -
V: TRBV5-1
size: -
J: TRBJ2-7

CDR3: CAWSVGRGYSNQPQHF
DNA: TGTGCCTGGAGTGTAGGGCGGGGGTATAGCAATCAGCCCCAGCATTTT
D: -
V: TRBV30
size: -
J: TRBJ1-5